The table lists the clone carrying this T cell receptor beta chain with a few counts. Antigen unknown. Using its own MiXCR run on the reads, TCRdb lists one record per CDR3 protein. The table includes about 500,000 distinct CDR3 sequences, around 30% detected once. The CDR3 is 15 amino acids. CDR1 and CDR2 (germline): SGHTA, FQGNSA. Trimming removed 5 bases at V and 3 bases at J, with 16 bases between. This sample stems from a study of T cell repertoires in cytomegalovirus infection. Study-level background: Public TCR beta signatures marked donors with CMV infection and the matching HLA. Study-level points and caveats: Frequencies of public TCR beta families were cumulated, and this identified carriers of CMV plus the relevant HLA. Dominating the ex vivo response were TCR beta clonotypes that were CMV-specific and HLA-C-restricted.

The material sequenced was cultured PBMCs, taken from culture after CMV antigen stimulation. This clonotype was sampled from a human donor in good health (CMV status not recorded). Some clones in this sample may be carry-over from other donors' samples. The V gene is TRBV7-2, the J gene TRBJ1-2; a weak D match, TRBD1 (5 bases). CDR3 DNA: TGTGCCAGCAGCCCCGGAGGGGCCGGGGACTATGGCTACACCTTC. Encoded protein: CASSPGGAGDYGYTF.